This T cell receptor (beta chain) was observed in a study of cytomegalovirus exposure and HLA in healthy donors. Study-wide findings and caveats: The investigators catalogued 160 or so TCR beta chains as cytomegalovirus-associated. Across donors, most TCRs were seen rarely, yet some public ones were widespread. Presence/absence comparisons presumed near-even sequencing depth among donors.

PCR employed 60 Vbeta and 13 Jbeta primers. Sequencing was performed with immunoSEQ multiplex PCR; in TCRdb, only in-frame clones are kept and a portion is missing. The table includes 200,000 to 300,000 clones, 81% detected once. This CDR3 has 14 residues. CDR1 is LNHDA and CDR2 is SQIVND in the germline V gene (reference sequence). Trimming pared 5 bases from V and 0 bases from J, leaving 7 bases between. Worth noting for this clone: What it recognizes is unknown. The same CDR3 is also encoded by other DNA sequences in this sample.

This rearrangement joins TRBV19 to TRBJ1-4; D uncertain. Sequences were obtained from PBMCs. This receptor was taken from a woman in her fifties or sixties in good health and CMV-seropositive. The CDR3 sequence is CASSPTATNEKLFF. The DNA for the CDR3 is TGTGCCAGTAGTCCCACTGCAACTAATGAAAAACTGTTTTTT.